The 21 T cell receptor beta chains below all came from one sample that was sequenced in a study of T cell changes during pregnancy in multiple sclerosis. Method: immunoSEQ multiplex PCR; TCRdb's copy keeps in-frame clones and lacks some. The sample has approximately 34,000 clones; approximately 90% are singletons. Here the sequenced sample was CD4+ T cells from peripheral blood mononuclear cells, taken after pregnancy. These receptors were obtained from a female donor with multiple sclerosis, enrolled in a pregnancy study.

This sequence joins TRBV27 and TRBJ1-5; TRBD1 might be the D (5 bases). Germline values: CDR1 MNHEY, CDR2 SMNVEV (reference sequence). V was shortened by 5 bases and J by 7 bases, with 27 bases between the two germline ends. This CDR3 is 18 amino acids long. CDR3 sequence reads: CASSIRVPAFGAGQPQHF. CDR3 DNA: TGTGCCAGCAGTATACGCGTCCCGGCATTTGGGGCCGGGCAGCCCCAGCATTTT.

This clone appeared a single time. The genes are TRBV6-1 and TRBJ1-3; 9 bases agree with TRBD1. The V gene's germline CDR1 is MNHNS and CDR2 SASEGT. This CDR3 contains 17 residues. V dropped 4 bases and J dropped 2; count of bases not matched to a gene: 9. The CDR3 reads CASSVSTGGETGNTIYF. The CDR3 coding sequence is TGTGCCAGCAGTGTGTCAACAGGGGGCGAGACTGGAAACACCATATATTTT.

This sequence joins TRBV7-6 and TRBJ1-2, with 7 positions matching TRBD1. Looked up from germline, CDR1 is SGHVS and CDR2 is FNYEAQ. The CDR3 totals 13 residues. V shed 5 bases and J 8 bases; nucleotides not matched to a gene: 8. In DNA form, the CDR3 reads TGTGCCAGCAGCCCAGGGGCAGGGGGAGGCTACACCTTC. Translation: CASSPGAGGGYTF. Supplemented by reference TRBV7-6 and TRBJ1-2, the full variable domain reads GAGVSQSPRYKVTKRGQDVALRCDPISGHVSLYWYRQALGQGPEFLTYFNYEAQQDKSGLPNDRFSAERPEGSISTLTIQRTEQRDSAMYRCASSPGAGGGYTFGSGTRLTVV.

V usage is TRBV6-4 and J usage is TRBJ1-2; 7 bases map to TRBD1. J gave up 4 bases and V 4 bases, and 3 bases lay outside the gene matches. The CDR3 is 13 residues long. The V gene's germline CDR1 is MRHNA and CDR2 SNTAGT. Here the CDR3 reads CASSVAGGYGYTF. CDR3 bases: TGTGCCAGCAGTGTGGCAGGGGGCTATGGCTACACCTTC.

The chain is built from TRBV9 and TRBJ1-1; the match to TRBD1 covers 9 bases. The CDR3 has 15 residues. The V gene's germline CDR1 is SGDLS and CDR2 YYNGEE. V dropped 4 bases and J dropped 0; count of bases not matched to a gene: 4. This CDR3 is CASSKGQGMNTEAFF. The DNA of the CDR3 is TGTGCCAGCAGCAAGGGACAGGGTATGAACACTGAAGCTTTCTTT.

The chain uses TRBV15 and TRBJ2-7; D might be TRBD1 (6 bases). V was cut by 5 bases and J by 7 bases, with 21 bases left in between. Looked up from germline, CDR1 is LNHNV and CDR2 is YYDKDF (reference sequence). This CDR3 spans 15 amino acids. The CDR3 coding sequence is TGTGCCACCAGCCTTTCTGTGGGACAACTGTATGAGCAGTACTTC. This codes for CATSLSVGQLYEQYF.

J is TRBJ2-1 and V is TRBV2, with no clear D. Germline CDR1 reads SNHLY; CDR2 reads FYNNEI. CDR3 length: 14 amino acids. V lost 1 base, J lost 9 bases, and 13 bases lay in between. In nucleotides, the CDR3 is TGTGCCAGCAGTGAAGAAGCCCCTTTTTTTGAGCAGTTCTTC. Translated, it gives CASSEEAPFFEQFF.

V and J are TRBV2 and TRBJ1-1; the D is unclear. The length of the CDR3 is 11 residues. Trimming removed 7 bases from V and 1 base from J, with 4 bases in between. Germline assignment: CDR1 SNHLY and CDR2 FYNNEI. The CDR3 protein is CASIRNTEAFF. The CDR3 nucleotides are TGTGCCAGCATCAGGAACACTGAAGCTTTCTTT.

Note on this clone: One end of the junction fails to match germline, which may point to a read error. The rearrangement links TRBV7-9 to TRBJ2-7; D not certain. In germline, CDR1 is SEHNR, CDR2 FQNEAQ (reference sequence). The CDR3 covers 14 residues. The CDR3 spells CASSPPLGPGFLRF. The DNA of the CDR3 is TGTGCCAGCAGCCCCCCCCTCGGTCCAGGCTTCCTCCGCTTC.

The CDR3 nucleotides are TGTGCCAGCAGCCGATTCGCAGCGGGGGGGTACAATGAGCAGTTCTTC. Translated, it gives CASSRFAAGGYNEQFF. V is TRBV4-2 and J is TRBJ2-1, with 10 bases that match TRBD2. The V and J ends lost 4 bases and 4 bases, in that order; junction bases with no gene match: 7. CDR1 LGHNA and CDR2 YNFKEQ come from the germline V gene. The CDR3 is 16 residues long.

This chain uses TRBV30 with TRBJ2-4; the D gene is possibly TRBD2 (5 bases). The ends were cut back, 1 base at V and 0 bases at J, with 10 bases in the middle. This CDR3 contains 15 residues. CDR1 GTSNPN and CDR2 SVGIG come from the germline V gene (reference sequence). Here the CDR3 reads CAWSGTATAKNIQYF. DNA for the CDR3: TGTGCCTGGAGTGGGACTGCCACAGCCAAAAACATTCAGTACTTC.

This clone was recorded once. The chain joins TRBV5-1 to TRBJ1-1; 8 nucleotides agree with TRBD1. Trimming cost V 4 bases and J 2 bases; bases outside gene matches: 10. This CDR3 comprises 16 residues. Germline V CDR1 and CDR2: SGHRS, YFSETQ. This CDR3 reads CASSTRTGNINTEAFF. In nucleotides, the CDR3 is TGCGCCAGCAGCACAAGGACAGGGAATATAAACACTGAAGCTTTCTTT.

In its sample, this clone was seen a few times. J is TRBJ1-6 and V is TRBV19, with 8 bases identical to TRBD1. Trimming removed 5 bases from V and 7 bases from J; junction bases left unmatched: 10. CDR1 and CDR2 (germline): LNHDA, SQIVND (reference sequence). The CDR3 covers 16 residues. CDR3 DNA sequence: TGTGCCAGTAGTGCTCCAGGACAGGGAGAAAATTCACCCCTCCACTTT. Protein sequence: CASSAPGQGENSPLHF.

The genes are TRBV27 and TRBJ1-2, with 8 positions matching TRBD1. CDR3 length equals 15 residues. J gave up 7 bases and V 0 bases, and 7 bases lay outside the gene matches. Germline CDR1 MNHEY, CDR2 SMNVEV (reference sequence). DNA of the CDR3: TGTGCCAGCAGTTTATCTTGGCAGGGGGCTGGTGGCTACACCTTC. It encodes CASSLSWQGAGGYTF.

The J gene is TRBJ2-2, the V gene TRBV19; TRBD1 matches at 7 bases. Germline CDR1 reads LNHDA; CDR2 reads SQIVND (reference sequence). The V gene end was trimmed by 6 bases and the J gene end by 7 bases; junction bases not matched to a gene: 11. The CDR3 extends over 15 amino acids. The CDR3 nucleotides are TGTGCCAGTAGGAACCGACAGGGAAGGAGCGGGGAGCTGTTTTTT. Its protein product is CASRNRQGRSGELFF.

The V call is TRBV4-1, the J call TRBJ1-5, with 8 bases matching TRBD1. Germline V lookup: CDR1 MGHRA, CDR2 YSYEKL. V was clipped by 0 bases and J by 6 bases; unmatched bases: 4. The CDR3 covers 15 residues. The CDR3 here is CASSQDQDRVQPQHF. The CDR3 DNA is TGCGCCAGCAGCCAAGATCAGGACAGGGTTCAGCCCCAGCATTTT.

As regards this clone: One junction end does not reproduce the germline sequence, and a read error may be involved. J is TRBJ1-2 and V is TRBV7-9, with a weak D call TRBD1 (5 bases). The CDR3 has 14 residues. Germline lookup yields CDR1 SEHNR and CDR2 FQNEAQ (reference sequence). The CDR3: CASSLGGGESGYTF. CDR3 in DNA: TGTGCCAGCAGTTTAGGCGGGGGGGAAAGTGGCTACACCTTC.

This clone was seen once. This chain connects TRBV7-7 to TRBJ2-1; D perhaps matches TRBD1 (6 bases). CDR3 size: 13 residues. The V gene lost 1 base and the J gene lost 8 bases, with 9 bases spanning the gap. The germline V gene has CDR1 SSHAT and CDR2 FNYEAQ (reference sequence). The CDR3 reads CASSLEWGHEQFF. The CDR3 DNA is TGTGCCAGCAGCTTAGAGTGGGGGCATGAGCAGTTCTTC.

The V and J genes are TRBV6-5 and TRBJ2-7, with TRBD1 matching 8 bases. The V segment lost 4 bases and the J segment 4 bases; nucleotides outside the gene matches: 3. Germline values: CDR1 MNHEY, CDR2 SVGAGI. This CDR3 is 13 amino acids long. The CDR3 sequence is CASSLGQGYEQYF. In DNA form, the CDR3 reads TGTGCCAGCAGTTTAGGACAGGGTTACGAGCAGTACTTC.

This chain uses TRBV5-4 with TRBJ1-2; possibly TRBD1 for D (5 bases). There are 14 residues in the CDR3. Trimming removed 9 bases from V and 4 bases from J, with 19 bases in between. CDR1 is SGHNT and CDR2 is YYREEE in the germline V gene (reference sequence). The CDR3 DNA sequence: TGTGCCACTTCCCCAGACAGTCTGGTCTATGGCTACACCTTC. Translation gives CATSPDSLVYGYTF.

The genes are TRBV29-1 and TRBJ2-7; possible D gene TRBD1, 5 bases. The germline V gene encodes CDR1 SQVTM and CDR2 ANQGSEA. V was shortened by 4 bases and J by 0 bases, with 19 bases between the two germline ends. The CDR3 extends over 16 amino acids. Written as DNA, the CDR3 is TGCAGCGTTGTAGGTGGGCAGGGTGCAAGCTCCTACGAGCAGTACTTC. It translates to CSVVGGQGASSYEQYF.